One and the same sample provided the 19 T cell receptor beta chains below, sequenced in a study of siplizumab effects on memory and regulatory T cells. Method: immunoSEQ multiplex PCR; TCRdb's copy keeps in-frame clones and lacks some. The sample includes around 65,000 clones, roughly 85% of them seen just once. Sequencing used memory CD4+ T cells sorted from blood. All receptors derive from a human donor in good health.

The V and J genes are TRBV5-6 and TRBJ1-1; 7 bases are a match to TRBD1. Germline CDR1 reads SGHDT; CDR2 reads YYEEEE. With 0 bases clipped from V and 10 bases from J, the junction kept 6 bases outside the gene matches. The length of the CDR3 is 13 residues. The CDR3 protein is CASSLGRGRGAFF. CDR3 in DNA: TGTGCCAGCAGCTTGGGAAGGGGGCGTGGAGCTTTCTTT.

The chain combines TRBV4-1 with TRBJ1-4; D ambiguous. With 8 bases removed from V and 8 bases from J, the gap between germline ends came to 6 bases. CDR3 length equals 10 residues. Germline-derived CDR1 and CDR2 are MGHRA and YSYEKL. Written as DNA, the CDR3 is TGCGCCAGCCTTGGGGAAAAACTGTTTTTT. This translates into CASLGEKLFF.

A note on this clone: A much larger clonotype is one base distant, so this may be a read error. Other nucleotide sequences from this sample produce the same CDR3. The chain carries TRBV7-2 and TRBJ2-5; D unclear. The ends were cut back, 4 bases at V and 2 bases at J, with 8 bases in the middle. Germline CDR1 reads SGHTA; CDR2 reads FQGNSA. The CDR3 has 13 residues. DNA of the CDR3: TGTGCCAGCAGCTCCCGGACGCAAGAGACCCAGTACTTC. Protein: CASSSRTQETQYF.

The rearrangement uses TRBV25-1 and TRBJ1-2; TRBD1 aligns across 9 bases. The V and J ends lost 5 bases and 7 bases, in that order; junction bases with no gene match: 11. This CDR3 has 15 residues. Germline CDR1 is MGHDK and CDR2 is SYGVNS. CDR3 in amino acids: CASSHSTGQGTGYTF. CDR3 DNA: TGTGCCAGCAGTCACTCGACGGGACAGGGTACTGGCTACACCTTC.

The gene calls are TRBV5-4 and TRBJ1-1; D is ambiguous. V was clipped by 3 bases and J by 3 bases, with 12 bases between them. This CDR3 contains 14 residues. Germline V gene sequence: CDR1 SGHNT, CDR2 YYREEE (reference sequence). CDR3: CASSSPGKDTEAFF. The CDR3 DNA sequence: TGTGCCAGCAGCTCCCCGGGAAAGGACACTGAAGCTTTCTTT.

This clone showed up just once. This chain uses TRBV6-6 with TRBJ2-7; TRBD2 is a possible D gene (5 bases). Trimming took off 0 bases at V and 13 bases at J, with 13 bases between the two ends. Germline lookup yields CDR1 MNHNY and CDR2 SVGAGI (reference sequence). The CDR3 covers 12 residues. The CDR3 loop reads CASSYSNGRTYF. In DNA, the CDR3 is TGTGCCAGCAGTTACTCGAACGGACGGACTTACTTC.

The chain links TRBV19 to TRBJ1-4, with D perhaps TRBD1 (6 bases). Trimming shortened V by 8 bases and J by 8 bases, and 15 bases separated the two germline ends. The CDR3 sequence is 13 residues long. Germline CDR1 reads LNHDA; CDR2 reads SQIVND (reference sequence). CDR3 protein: CASGGNRGEKLFF. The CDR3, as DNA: TGTGCCAGTGGGGGCAACAGAGGGGAAAAACTGTTTTTT.

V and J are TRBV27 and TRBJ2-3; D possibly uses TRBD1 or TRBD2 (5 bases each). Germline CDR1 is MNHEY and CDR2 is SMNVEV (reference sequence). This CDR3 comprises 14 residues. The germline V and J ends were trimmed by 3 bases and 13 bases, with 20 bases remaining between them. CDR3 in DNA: TGTGCCAGCAGTTTGACGTCCGGGGCCCTGGGGGAGTATTTT. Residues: CASSLTSGALGEYF.

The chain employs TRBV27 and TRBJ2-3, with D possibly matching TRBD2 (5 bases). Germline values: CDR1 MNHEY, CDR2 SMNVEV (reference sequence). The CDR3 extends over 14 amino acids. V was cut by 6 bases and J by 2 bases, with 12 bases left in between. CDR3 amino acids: CASRGGRYTDTQYF. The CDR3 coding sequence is TGTGCCAGCAGGGGCGGGCGATACACAGATACGCAGTATTTT.

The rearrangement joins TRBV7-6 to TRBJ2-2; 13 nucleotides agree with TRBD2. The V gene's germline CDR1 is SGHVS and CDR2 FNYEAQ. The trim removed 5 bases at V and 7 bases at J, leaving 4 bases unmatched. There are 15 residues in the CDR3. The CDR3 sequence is CASSMTSGGYGELFF. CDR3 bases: TGTGCCAGCAGCATGACTAGCGGGGGGTACGGGGAGCTGTTTTTT.

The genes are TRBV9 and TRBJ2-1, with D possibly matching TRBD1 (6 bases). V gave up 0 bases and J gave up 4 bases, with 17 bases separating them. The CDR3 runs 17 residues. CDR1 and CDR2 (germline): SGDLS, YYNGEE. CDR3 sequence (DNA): TGTGCCAGCAGCGTAGCCCGGGACACGCCGGGGTACAATGAGCAGTTCTTC. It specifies CASSVARDTPGYNEQFF.

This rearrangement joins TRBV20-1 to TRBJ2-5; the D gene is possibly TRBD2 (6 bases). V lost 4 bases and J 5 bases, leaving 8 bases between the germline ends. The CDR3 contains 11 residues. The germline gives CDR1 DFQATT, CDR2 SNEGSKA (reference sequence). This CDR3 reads CSATRGETQYF. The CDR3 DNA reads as TGCAGTGCTACCCGGGGGGAGACCCAGTACTTC.

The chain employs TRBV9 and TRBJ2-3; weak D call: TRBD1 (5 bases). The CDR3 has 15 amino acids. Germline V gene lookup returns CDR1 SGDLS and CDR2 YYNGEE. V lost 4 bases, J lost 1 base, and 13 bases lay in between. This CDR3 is CASSSKLGGTDTQYF. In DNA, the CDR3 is TGTGCCAGCAGCTCCAAATTAGGGGGCACAGATACGCAGTATTTT. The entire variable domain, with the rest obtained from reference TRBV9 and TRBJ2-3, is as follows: DSGVTQTPKHLITATGQRVTLRCSPRSGDLSVYWYQQSLDQGLQFLIQYYNGEERAKGNILERFSAQQFPDLHSELNLSSLELGDSALYFCASSSKLGGTDTQYFGPGTRLTVL.

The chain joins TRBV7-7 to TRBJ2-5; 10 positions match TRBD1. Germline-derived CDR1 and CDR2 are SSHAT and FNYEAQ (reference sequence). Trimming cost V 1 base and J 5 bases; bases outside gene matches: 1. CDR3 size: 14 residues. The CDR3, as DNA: TGTGCCAGCAGCTTAGTGGGACAGGGGGAGACCCAGTACTTC. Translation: CASSLVGQGETQYF.

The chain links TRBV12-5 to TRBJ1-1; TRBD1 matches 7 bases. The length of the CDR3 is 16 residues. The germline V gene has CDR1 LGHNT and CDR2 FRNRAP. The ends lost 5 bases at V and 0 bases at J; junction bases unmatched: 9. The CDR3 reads CASGLRQGSLNTEAFF. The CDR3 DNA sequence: TGTGCTAGTGGTCTTCGACAGGGATCCTTGAACACTGAAGCTTTCTTT.

CDR3 residues: CASSPRTATYGYTF. The DNA of the CDR3 is TGTGCCAGCAGCCCGCGGACGGCTACCTATGGCTACACCTTC. The chain combines TRBV14 with TRBJ1-2; D ambiguous. The CDR3 covers 14 residues. Trimming shortened V by 4 bases and J by 4 bases, and 13 bases separated the two germline ends. The germline V gene has CDR1 SGHDN and CDR2 FVKESK.

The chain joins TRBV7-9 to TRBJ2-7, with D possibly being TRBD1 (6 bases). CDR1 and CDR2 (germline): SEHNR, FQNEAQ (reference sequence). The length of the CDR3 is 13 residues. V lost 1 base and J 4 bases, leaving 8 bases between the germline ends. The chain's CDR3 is CASSLEDRYEQYF. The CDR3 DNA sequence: TGTGCCAGCAGCTTAGAAGACAGGTACGAGCAGTACTTC.

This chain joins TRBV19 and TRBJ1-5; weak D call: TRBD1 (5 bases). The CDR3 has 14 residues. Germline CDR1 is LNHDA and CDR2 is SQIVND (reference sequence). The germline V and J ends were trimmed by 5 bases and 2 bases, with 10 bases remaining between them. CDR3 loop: CASSGWGGNQPQHF. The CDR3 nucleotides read TGTGCCAGTAGTGGATGGGGGGGCAATCAGCCCCAGCATTTT.

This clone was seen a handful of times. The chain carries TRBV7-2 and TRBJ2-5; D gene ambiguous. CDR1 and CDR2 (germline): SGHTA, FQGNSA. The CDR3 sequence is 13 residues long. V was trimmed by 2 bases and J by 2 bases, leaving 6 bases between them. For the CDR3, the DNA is TGTGCCAGCAGCTTACTAGAGCAAGAGACCCAGTACTTC. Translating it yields CASSLLEQETQYF.